Included here is one T cell receptor (beta chain) sequence, with context. Its antigen is undetermined. These data originate in a study of post-analysis software for immune sequencing data. Unique molecular identifiers were carried by the TCR beta cDNA libraries. Input of about 0.9 to 10 million T cells yielded approximately 500,000 cDNA molecules. TCRdb reprocessed the PCR reads via MiXCR and lists one record per CDR3 protein. The repertoire holds under 900,000 distinct CDR3 sequences, with about 50% as singletons. Regarding the study as a whole: F measure grouped same-batch samples tightly together. Normalized Chao1 diversity was significantly reduced in patients versus controls.

This TCR was recovered from a girl under 18 with multiple sclerosis. Sequenced input: blood.

The CDR3 DNA follows: TGTGCCAGCAGCTTGCAAAGTGCGAGCTCCTACGAGCAGTACTTC. It yields the protein CASSLQSASSYEQYF. V is TRBV11-1 and J is TRBJ2-7, with D uncertain. Germline V lookup: CDR1 SGHAT, CDR2 FQDESV (reference sequence). The V end lost 3 bases, the J end lost 0 bases, and 12 bases lay between the germline ends. This CDR3 has 15 residues.